Listed here are 20 T cell receptor beta chains from one sample, sequenced in a study of blood T cell repertoires in COVID-19 (TCRdb year 2020). The receptor library was made with the immunoSEQ multiplex PCR assay. The source is immuneACCESS, and TCRdb retained only in-frame sequences with V and J called. Part of the clones is not carried over; for the studies checked, unresolved V genes explain less than half of this, and the remainder is unexplained. The sample has 140,000 to 150,000 clones on record, 80% to 85% of them singletons. Together, the top ten hold approximately 38% of the sample. Sample: peripheral blood. The source of these receptors is a human donor in a cohort sampled during active COVID-19.

V and J are TRBV28 and TRBJ2-3; TRBD2 aligns across 10 bases. The CDR3 totals 14 residues. The germline gives CDR1 MDHEN, CDR2 SYDVKM. V shed 5 bases, J shed 9 bases, and the junction held 8 bases outside the gene matches. CDR3 sequence reads: CASSAPSGGATQYF. DNA of the CDR3: TGTGCCAGCAGTGCCCCCAGCGGGGGGGCGACGCAGTATTTT.

The chain links TRBV27 to TRBJ1-2; TRBD1 might be the D (6 bases). The CDR3 contains 16 residues. V lost 3 bases, J lost 0 bases, and 14 bases lay in between. Looked up from germline, CDR1 is MNHEY and CDR2 is SMNVEV (reference sequence). This CDR3 reads CASSLDPRGSNYGYTF. The CDR3 bases are TGTGCCAGCAGTTTGGATCCCAGGGGCTCTAACTATGGCTACACCTTC.

This rearrangement joins TRBV9 to TRBJ2-5; 7 bases agree with TRBD1. This CDR3 has 14 residues. V gave up 5 bases and J gave up 4 bases; unmatched junction bases: 8. Germline CDR1 reads SGDLS; CDR2 reads YYNGEE. The CDR3 here is CASSPTGDPETQYF. CDR3 DNA: TGTGCCAGCAGTCCCACAGGGGATCCAGAGACCCAGTACTTC.

The chain has TRBV7-2 and TRBJ1-2, with a possible D match to TRBD1 (6 bases). V was trimmed by 1 base and J by 5 bases, leaving 8 bases between them. Germline CDR1 reads SGHTA; CDR2 reads FQGNSA. This CDR3 region has 13 residues. The CDR3 DNA follows: TGTGCCAGCAGCTTAGAGGGGACATATGGCTACACCTTC. Its protein is CASSLEGTYGYTF. The full variable domain, its missing parts supplied by reference TRBV7-2 and TRBJ1-2, is GAGVSQSPSNKVTEKGKDVELRCDPISGHTALYWYRQSLGQGLEFLIYFQGNSAPDKSGLPSDRFSAERTGGSVSTLTIQRTQQEDSAVYLCASSLEGTYGYTFGSGTRLTVV.

The chain employs TRBV28 and TRBJ1-4; D perhaps matches TRBD1 (5 bases). This CDR3 contains 13 residues. Trimming took off 7 bases at V and 11 bases at J, with 17 bases between the two ends. Germline CDR1 is MDHEN and CDR2 is SYDVKM. The CDR3 sequence: CASTRGTAGKLFF. The CDR3 region has the DNA TGTGCCAGCACCCGGGGGACGGCTGGGAAACTGTTTTTT.

The chain combines TRBV14 with TRBJ2-7, with D uncertain. V lost 1 base to trimming and J lost 7 bases, with 11 bases between them. Per germline, CDR1 SGHDN and CDR2 FVKESK. This CDR3 is 13 amino acids long. The CDR3 coding sequence is TGTGCCAGCAGCCAAGGTCGGGTCGTGGAGCAGTACTTC. Protein sequence: CASSQGRVVEQYF.

The genes are TRBV7-2 and TRBJ2-5, with TRBD2 matching over 15 bases. Germline loops: CDR1 SGHTA, CDR2 FQGNSA. The length of the CDR3 is 17 residues. The V segment lost 4 bases and the J segment 3 bases; nucleotides outside the gene matches: 6. This CDR3 reads CASSSGLAGGPEETQYF. The CDR3 DNA sequence: TGTGCCAGCAGCTCTGGACTAGCGGGGGGGCCAGAAGAGACCCAGTACTTC.

The chain couples TRBV11-3 to TRBJ1-3; D not resolved. From germline, CDR1 is SGHNT and CDR2 YENEEA. This CDR3 has 17 amino acids. V was shortened by 1 base and J by 0 bases, with 13 bases between the two germline ends. CDR3 region: CASSLGGYFHSGNTIYF. The CDR3 nucleotides are TGTGCCAGCAGCTTAGGAGGCTACTTTCACTCTGGAAACACCATATATTTT. Full variable domain (rest looked up from reference TRBV11-3 and TRBJ1-3): EAGVVQSPRYKIIEKKQPVAFWCNPISGHNTLYWYLQNLGQGPELLIRYENEEAVDDSQLPKDRFSAERLKGVDSTLKIQPAELGDSAVYLCASSLGGYFHSGNTIYFGEGSWLTVV.

The genes are TRBV19 and TRBJ1-1; D perhaps matches TRBD1 (5 bases). V was trimmed by 3 bases and J by 1 base, leaving 9 bases between them. The CDR3 is 14 residues long. Germline-derived CDR1 and CDR2 are LNHDA and SQIVND (reference sequence). The CDR3 here is CASSIRTQNTEAFF. CDR3 sequence (DNA): TGTGCCAGTAGTATCCGGACACAGAACACTGAAGCTTTCTTT.

The chain joins TRBV30 to TRBJ1-6, with 7 bases that match TRBD1. The length of the CDR3 is 14 residues. CDR1 is GTSNPN, CDR2 SVGIG, per germline (reference sequence). Trimming removed 2 bases from V and 7 bases from J; junction bases left unmatched: 5. This chain's CDR3 is CAWSWGQPNSPLHF. The CDR3 nucleotides are TGTGCCTGGAGTTGGGGACAGCCAAATTCACCCCTCCACTTT.

V usage is TRBV5-6 and J usage is TRBJ2-3; 11 bases are shared with TRBD2. The CDR3 covers 14 residues. The J segment lost 6 bases and the V segment lost 4 bases, leaving 4 bases of the junction unmatched. Germline CDR1 and CDR2: SGHDT and YYEEEE. The CDR3 DNA reads TGTGCCAGCAGCACGGGACTAGCGGCGGATACGCAGTATTTT. Translated: CASSTGLAADTQYF.

The V gene is TRBV5-1, the J gene TRBJ1-2; 7 nucleotides match TRBD1. J was trimmed by 3 bases and V by 2 bases; bases with no gene match: 4. Germline V gene sequence: CDR1 SGHRS, CDR2 YFSETQ. CDR3 length: 14 residues. The CDR3 DNA is TGCGCCAGCAGCTTCGAGGGGGCAGACTATGGCTACACCTTC. This codes for CASSFEGADYGYTF.

The J gene is TRBJ2-1, the V gene TRBV9; 7 bases are a match to TRBD2. The CDR3 extends over 14 amino acids. Germline trimming cut 4 bases from V and 8 bases from J; bases unmatched to any gene: 9. The germline gives CDR1 SGDLS, CDR2 YYNGEE. CDR3: CASSPPGGGYEQFF. CDR3 DNA sequence: TGTGCCAGCAGCCCTCCTGGGGGGGGATATGAGCAGTTCTTC.

The chain recombines TRBV5-1 with TRBJ1-5; TRBD1 might be the D (6 bases). The CDR3 sequence is 16 residues long. The V gene's germline CDR1 is SGHRS and CDR2 YFSETQ. Trimming took off 1 base at V and 6 bases at J, with 17 bases between the two ends. The CDR3 sequence: CASSLRELGRGQPQHF. CDR3 bases: TGCGCCAGCAGCTTGAGGGAATTGGGCAGGGGTCAGCCCCAGCATTTT. Full variable domain (missing parts from reference TRBV5-1 and TRBJ1-5): KAGVTQTPRYLIKTRGQQVTLSCSPISGHRSVSWYQQTPGQGLQFLFEYFSETQRNKGNFPGRFSGRQFSNSRSEMNVSTLELGDSALYLCASSLRELGRGQPQHFGDGTRLSIL.

The gene calls are TRBV7-2 and TRBJ2-7; D is undetermined. Per germline, CDR1 SGHTA and CDR2 FQGNSA. The V end was cut by 5 bases, the J end by 2 bases, with 25 bases between. The CDR3 runs to 18 residues. The CDR3 nucleotides are TGTGCCAGCAGCCCGAACACCTCCTTCTCCCCTGAACCCTACGAGCAGTACTTC. Its protein is CASSPNTSFSPEPYEQYF.

This chain uses TRBV7-9 with TRBJ1-2, with TRBD1 matching 8 bases. The CDR3 extends over 15 amino acids. The J segment lost 6 bases and the V segment lost 0 bases, leaving 6 bases of the junction unmatched. CDR1 is SEHNR, CDR2 FQNEAQ, per germline (reference sequence). CDR3 residues: CASSLATGQGNGYTF. The CDR3 region has the DNA TGTGCCAGCAGCTTAGCCACTGGACAGGGTAATGGCTACACCTTC.

This clone has a handful of counts. V and J are TRBV7-8 and TRBJ1-6; TRBD1 might be the D (5 bases). Germline CDR1 is SGHVS and CDR2 is FQNEAQ. V was cut by 1 base and J by 0 bases, with 13 bases left in between. The CDR3 consists of 18 residues. CDR3 sequence (DNA): TGTGCCAGCAGCTTAGGTTCCGAAGGGGTCTCCTATAATTCACCCCTCCACTTT. Protein product: CASSLGSEGVSYNSPLHF.

This clone appeared many times. The sample holds other DNA sequences that translate to the same CDR3. The chain is built from TRBV20-1 and TRBJ2-7, with no clear D. The CDR3 totals 11 residues. Germline V gene lookup returns CDR1 DFQATT and CDR2 SNEGSKA (reference sequence). The V end lost 2 bases, the J end lost 4 bases, and 6 bases lay between the germline ends. This chain's CDR3 is CSARQTYEQYF. The DNA of the CDR3 is TGCAGTGCTAGACAGACATACGAGCAGTACTTC.

This clone was recorded once. One base separates it from a far larger clone, so it is likely a read error. V is TRBV21-1 and J is TRBJ1-5; the table names TRBD1, a call not compared with the DNA. TRBV21-1 corresponds to a pseudogene. The length of the CDR3 is 13 residues. The CDR3, as DNA: TGTGCCAGCAGGGGGCAGCCAAATCAGCCCCAGCATTTT. Its protein is CASRGQPNQPQHF.

This clone was seen once. V is TRBV5-1 and J is TRBJ2-3; 10 bases agree with TRBD2. Losses at the gene ends were 5 bases for V and 6 bases for J; bases not matched to a gene: 9. The CDR3 totals 15 residues. Germline CDR1 SGHRS, CDR2 YFSETQ. As DNA, the CDR3 is TGCGCCAGCAGTTATAGCGGGGGGACGGGCGATACGCAGTATTTT. This codes for CASSYSGGTGDTQYF.